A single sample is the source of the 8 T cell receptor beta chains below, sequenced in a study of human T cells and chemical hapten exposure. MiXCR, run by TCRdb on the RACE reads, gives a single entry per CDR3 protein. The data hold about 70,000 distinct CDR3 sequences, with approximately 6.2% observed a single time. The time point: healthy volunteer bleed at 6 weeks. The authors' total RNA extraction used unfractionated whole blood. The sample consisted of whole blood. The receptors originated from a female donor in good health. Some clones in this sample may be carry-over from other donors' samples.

The chain's CDR3 is CASRLDRGYEQYF. CDR3 in DNA: TGTGCCAGCAGGCTGGACAGGGGATACGAGCAGTACTTC. This chain connects TRBV27 to TRBJ2-7, with 9 positions matching TRBD1. The CDR3 is made up of 13 amino acids. Germline loops: CDR1 MNHEY, CDR2 SMNVEV (reference sequence). Unmatched junction bases numbered 4, after V lost 6 bases and J lost 4 bases.

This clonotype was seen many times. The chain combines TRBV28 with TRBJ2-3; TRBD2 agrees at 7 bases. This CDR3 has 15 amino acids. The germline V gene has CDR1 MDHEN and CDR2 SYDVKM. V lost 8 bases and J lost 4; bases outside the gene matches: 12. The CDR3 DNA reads TGTGCCAGCTCCTGGGGAGGGAGGGCCCCAGATACGCAGTATTTT. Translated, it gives CASSWGGRAPDTQYF.

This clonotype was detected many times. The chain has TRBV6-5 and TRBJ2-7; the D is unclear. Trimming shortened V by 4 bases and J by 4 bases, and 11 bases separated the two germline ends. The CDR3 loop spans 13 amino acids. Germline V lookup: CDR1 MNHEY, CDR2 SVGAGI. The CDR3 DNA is TGTGCCAGCAGTTTGAAGTGGCGATACGAGCAGTACTTC. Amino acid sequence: CASSLKWRYEQYF.

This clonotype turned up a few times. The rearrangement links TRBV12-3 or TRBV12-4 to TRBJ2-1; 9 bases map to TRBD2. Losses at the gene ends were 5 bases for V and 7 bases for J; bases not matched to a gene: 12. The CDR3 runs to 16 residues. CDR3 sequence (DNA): TGTGCCAGCAGTCTCTTGACTAGCGGCCCAAGGAATGAGCAGTTCTTC. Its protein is CASSLLTSGPRNEQFF.

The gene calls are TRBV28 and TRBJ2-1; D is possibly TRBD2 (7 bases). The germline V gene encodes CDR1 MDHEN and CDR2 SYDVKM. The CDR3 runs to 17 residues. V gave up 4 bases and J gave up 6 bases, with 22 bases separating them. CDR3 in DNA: TGTGCCAGCAGTTACCCCCCAAGAGGGGGGGGGGGCAATGAGCAGTTCTTC. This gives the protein CASSYPPRGGGGNEQFF.

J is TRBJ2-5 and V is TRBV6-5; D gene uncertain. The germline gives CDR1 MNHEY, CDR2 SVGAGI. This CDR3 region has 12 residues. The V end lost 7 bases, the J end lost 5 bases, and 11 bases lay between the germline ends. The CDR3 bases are TGTGCCAGCACCGGCAACAGTGAGACCCAGTACTTC. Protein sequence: CASTGNSETQYF.

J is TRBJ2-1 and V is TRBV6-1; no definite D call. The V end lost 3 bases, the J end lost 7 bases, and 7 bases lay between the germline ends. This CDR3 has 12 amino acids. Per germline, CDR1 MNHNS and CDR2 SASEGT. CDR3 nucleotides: TGTGCCAGCAGTGACTGGCCGAATGAGCAGTTCTTC. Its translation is CASSDWPNEQFF.

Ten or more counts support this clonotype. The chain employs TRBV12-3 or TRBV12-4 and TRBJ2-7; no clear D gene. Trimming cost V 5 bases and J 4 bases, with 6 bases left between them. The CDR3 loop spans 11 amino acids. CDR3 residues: CASSPGYEQYF. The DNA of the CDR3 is TGTGCCAGCAGTCCGGGTTACGAGCAGTACTTC.